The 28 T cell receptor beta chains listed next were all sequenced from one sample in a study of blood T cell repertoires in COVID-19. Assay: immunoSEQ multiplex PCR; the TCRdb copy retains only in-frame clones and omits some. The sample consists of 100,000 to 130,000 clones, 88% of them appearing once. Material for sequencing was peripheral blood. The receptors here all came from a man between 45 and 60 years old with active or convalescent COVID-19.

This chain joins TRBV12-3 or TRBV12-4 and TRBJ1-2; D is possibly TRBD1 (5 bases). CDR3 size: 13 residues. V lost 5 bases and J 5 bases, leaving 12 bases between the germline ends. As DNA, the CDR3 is TGTGCCAGCAGTCCTATGACAGAGTATGGCTACACCTTC. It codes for CASSPMTEYGYTF.

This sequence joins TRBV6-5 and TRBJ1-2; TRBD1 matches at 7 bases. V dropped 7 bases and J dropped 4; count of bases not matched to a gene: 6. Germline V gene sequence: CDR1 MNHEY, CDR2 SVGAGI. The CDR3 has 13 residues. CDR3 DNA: TGTGCCAGCACCCGACAGGGCTCCTATGGCTACACCTTC. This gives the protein CASTRQGSYGYTF.

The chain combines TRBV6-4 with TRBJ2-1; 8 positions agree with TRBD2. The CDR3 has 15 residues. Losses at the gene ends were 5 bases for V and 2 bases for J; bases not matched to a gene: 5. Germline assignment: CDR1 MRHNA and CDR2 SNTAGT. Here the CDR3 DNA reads TGTGCCAGCAGTCCAACTAGCGGAACCTACAATGAGCAGTTCTTC. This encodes CASSPTSGTYNEQFF.

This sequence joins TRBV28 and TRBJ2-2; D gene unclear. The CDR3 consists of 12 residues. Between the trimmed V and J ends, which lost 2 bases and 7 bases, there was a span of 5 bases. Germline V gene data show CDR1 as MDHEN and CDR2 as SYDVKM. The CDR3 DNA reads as TGTGCCAGCAGTTTAAATCACGGGGAGCTGTTTTTT. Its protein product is CASSLNHGELFF. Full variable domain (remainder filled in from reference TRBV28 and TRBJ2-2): DVKVTQSSRYLVKRTGEKVFLECVQDMDHENMFWYRQDPGLGLRLIYFSYDVKMKEKGDIPEGYSVSREKKERFSLILESASTNQTSMYLCASSLNHGELFFGEGSRLTVL.

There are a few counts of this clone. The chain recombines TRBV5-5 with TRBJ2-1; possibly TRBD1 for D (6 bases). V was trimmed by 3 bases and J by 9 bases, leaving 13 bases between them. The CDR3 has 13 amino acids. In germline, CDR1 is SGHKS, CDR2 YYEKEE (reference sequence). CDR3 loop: CASSWDIRGEQFF. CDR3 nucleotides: TGTGCCAGCAGCTGGGACATTCGGGGTGAGCAGTTCTTC.

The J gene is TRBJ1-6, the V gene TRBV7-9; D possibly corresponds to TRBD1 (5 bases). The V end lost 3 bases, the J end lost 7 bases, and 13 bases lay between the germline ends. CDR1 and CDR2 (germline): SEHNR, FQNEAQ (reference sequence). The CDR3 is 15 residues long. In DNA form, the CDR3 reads TGTGCCAGCAGCTTCTGGATCCGGGGGAATTCACCCCTCCACTTT. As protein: CASSFWIRGNSPLHF.

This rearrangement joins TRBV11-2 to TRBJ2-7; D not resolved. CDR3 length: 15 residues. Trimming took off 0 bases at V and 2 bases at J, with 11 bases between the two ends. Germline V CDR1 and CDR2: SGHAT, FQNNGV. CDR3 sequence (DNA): TGTGCCAGCAGCTTAGAGTCGGCAGGCCCCTACGAGCAGTACTTC. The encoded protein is CASSLESAGPYEQYF.

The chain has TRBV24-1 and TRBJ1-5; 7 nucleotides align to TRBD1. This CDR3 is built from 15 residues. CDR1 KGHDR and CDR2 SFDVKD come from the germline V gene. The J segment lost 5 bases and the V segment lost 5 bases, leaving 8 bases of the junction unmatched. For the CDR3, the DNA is TGTGCCACCAGTGCCACGGGCAGGGGGTATCAGCCCCAGCATTTT. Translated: CATSATGRGYQPQHF.

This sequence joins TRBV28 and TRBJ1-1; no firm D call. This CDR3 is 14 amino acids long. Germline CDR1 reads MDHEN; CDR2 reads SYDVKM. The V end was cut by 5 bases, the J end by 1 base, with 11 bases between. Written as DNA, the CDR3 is TGTGCCAGCAGTCCCCTTCGGGGGAACACTGAAGCTTTCTTT. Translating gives CASSPLRGNTEAFF.

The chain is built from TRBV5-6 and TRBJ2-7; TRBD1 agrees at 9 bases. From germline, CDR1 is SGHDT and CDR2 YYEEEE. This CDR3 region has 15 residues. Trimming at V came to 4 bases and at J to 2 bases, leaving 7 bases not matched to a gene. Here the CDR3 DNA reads TGTGCCAGCAGCGTGGGACAGGGTTTTACCTACGAGCAGTACTTC. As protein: CASSVGQGFTYEQYF. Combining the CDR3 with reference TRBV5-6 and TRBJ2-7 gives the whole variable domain DAGVTQSPTHLIKTRGQQVTLRCSPKSGHDTVSWYQQALGQGPQFIFQYYEEEERQRGNFPDRFSGHQFPNYSSELNVNALLLGDSALYLCASSVGQGFTYEQYFGPGTRLTVT.

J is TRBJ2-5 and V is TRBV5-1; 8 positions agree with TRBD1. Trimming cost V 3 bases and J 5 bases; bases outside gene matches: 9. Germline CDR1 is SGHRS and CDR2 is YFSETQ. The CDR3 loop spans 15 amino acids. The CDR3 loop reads CASSYTAGGSETQYF. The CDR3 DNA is TGCGCCAGCAGCTACACCGCAGGGGGCTCGGAGACCCAGTACTTC. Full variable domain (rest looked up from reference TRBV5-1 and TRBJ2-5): KAGVTQTPRYLIKTRGQQVTLSCSPISGHRSVSWYQQTPGQGLQFLFEYFSETQRNKGNFPGRFSGRQFSNSRSEMNVSTLELGDSALYLCASSYTAGGSETQYFGPGTRLLVL.

CDR3 loop: CASSVRTSGIQPSGTDTQYF. CDR3 DNA: TGTGCCAGCAGTGTTCGGACTAGCGGGATTCAACCCTCTGGCACAGATACGCAGTATTTT. V is TRBV2 and J is TRBJ2-3; 12 nucleotides match TRBD2. The CDR3 totals 20 residues. Unmatched junction bases numbered 15, after V lost 4 bases and J lost 1 base. In germline, CDR1 is SNHLY, CDR2 FYNNEI.

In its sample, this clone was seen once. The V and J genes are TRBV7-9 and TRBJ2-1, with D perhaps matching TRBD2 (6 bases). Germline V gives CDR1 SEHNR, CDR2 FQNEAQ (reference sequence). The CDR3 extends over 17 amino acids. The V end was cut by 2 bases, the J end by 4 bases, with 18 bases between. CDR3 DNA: TGTGCCAGCAGCTTACTAACCGGGACGGGAGTTTACAATGAGCAGTTCTTC. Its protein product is CASSLLTGTGVYNEQFF.

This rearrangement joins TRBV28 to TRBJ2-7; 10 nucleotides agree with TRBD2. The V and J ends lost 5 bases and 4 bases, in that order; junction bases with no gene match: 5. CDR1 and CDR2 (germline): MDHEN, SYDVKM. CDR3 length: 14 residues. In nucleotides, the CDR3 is TGTGCCAGCAGTAACCTAGCGGGGGCTTACGAGCAGTACTTC. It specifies CASSNLAGAYEQYF.

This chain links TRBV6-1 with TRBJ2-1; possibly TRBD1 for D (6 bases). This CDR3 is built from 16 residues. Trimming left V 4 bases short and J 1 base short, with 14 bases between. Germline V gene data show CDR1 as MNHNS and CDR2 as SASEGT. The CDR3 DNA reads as TGTGCCAGCAGTGGGCAACAGGGATTTTCCTACAATGAGCAGTTCTTC. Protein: CASSGQQGFSYNEQFF.

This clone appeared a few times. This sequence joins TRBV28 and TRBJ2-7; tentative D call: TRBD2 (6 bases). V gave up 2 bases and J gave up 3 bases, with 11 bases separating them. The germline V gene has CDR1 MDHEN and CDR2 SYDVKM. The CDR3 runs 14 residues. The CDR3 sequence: CASSLMGGRYEQYF. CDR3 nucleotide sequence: TGTGCCAGCAGTTTAATGGGGGGACGCTACGAGCAGTACTTC.

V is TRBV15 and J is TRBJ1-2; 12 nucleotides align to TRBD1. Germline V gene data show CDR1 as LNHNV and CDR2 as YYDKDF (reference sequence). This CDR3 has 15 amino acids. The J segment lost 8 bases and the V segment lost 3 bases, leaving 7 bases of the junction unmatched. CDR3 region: CATSRGTGGASGYTF. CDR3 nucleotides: TGTGCCACCAGCAGGGGGACAGGGGGCGCGTCAGGCTACACCTTC.

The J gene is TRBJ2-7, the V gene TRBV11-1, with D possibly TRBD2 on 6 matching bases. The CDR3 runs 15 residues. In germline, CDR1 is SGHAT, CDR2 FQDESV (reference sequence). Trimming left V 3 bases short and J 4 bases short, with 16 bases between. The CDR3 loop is CASSLKMTGRYEQYF. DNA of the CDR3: TGTGCCAGCAGCTTGAAGATGACTGGGAGGTACGAGCAGTACTTC.

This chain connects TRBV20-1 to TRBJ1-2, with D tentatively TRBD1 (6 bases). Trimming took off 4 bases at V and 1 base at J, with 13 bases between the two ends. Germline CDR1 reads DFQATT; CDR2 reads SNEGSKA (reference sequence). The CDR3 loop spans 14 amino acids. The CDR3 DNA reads TGCAGTGCTAATGACTACAGGGATAACTATGGCTACACCTTC. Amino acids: CSANDYRDNYGYTF.

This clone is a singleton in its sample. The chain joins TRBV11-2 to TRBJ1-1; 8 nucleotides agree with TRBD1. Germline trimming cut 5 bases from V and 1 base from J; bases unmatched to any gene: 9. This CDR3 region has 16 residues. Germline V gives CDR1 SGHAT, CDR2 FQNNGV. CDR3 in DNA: TGTGCCAGCAGCCCCTTGGCCGGGACAGGGAACACTGAAGCTTTCTTT. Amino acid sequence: CASSPLAGTGNTEAFF.

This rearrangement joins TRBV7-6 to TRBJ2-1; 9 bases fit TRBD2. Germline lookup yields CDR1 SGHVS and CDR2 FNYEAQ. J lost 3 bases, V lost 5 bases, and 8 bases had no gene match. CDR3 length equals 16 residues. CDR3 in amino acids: CASSLEDSGSYNEQFF. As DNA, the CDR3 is TGTGCCAGCAGCCTAGAAGATAGCGGGAGCTACAATGAGCAGTTCTTC.

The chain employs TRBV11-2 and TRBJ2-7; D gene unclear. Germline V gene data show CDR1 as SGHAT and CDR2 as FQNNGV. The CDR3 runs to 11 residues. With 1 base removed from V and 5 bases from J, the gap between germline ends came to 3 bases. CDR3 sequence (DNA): TGTGCCAGCAGCTTAGTAGACGAGCAGTACTTC. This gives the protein CASSLVDEQYF.

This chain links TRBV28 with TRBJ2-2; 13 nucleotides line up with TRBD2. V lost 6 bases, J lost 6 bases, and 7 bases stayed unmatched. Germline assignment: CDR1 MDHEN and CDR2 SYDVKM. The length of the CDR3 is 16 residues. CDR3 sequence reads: CASSRTSGRGPGELFF. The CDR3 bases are TGTGCCAGCAGCCGGACTAGCGGGAGAGGGCCCGGGGAGCTGTTTTTT.

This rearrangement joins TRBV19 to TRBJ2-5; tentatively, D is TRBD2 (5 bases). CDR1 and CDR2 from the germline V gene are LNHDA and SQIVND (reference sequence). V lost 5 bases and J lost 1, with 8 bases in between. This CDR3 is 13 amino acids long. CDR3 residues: CASSGSFQETQYF. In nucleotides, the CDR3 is TGTGCCAGTAGTGGGAGTTTCCAAGAGACCCAGTACTTC.

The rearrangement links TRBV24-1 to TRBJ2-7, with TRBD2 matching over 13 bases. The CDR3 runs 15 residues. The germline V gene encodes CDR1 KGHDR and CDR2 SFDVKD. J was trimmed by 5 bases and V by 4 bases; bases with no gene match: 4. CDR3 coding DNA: TGTGCCACCAGTGAAACAGGACTAGCGGGAGACGAGCAGTACTTC. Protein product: CATSETGLAGDEQYF.

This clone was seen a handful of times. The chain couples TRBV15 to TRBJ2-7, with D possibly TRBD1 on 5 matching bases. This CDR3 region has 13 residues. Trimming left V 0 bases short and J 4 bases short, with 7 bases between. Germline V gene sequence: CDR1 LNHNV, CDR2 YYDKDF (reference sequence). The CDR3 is CATSRERGYEQYF. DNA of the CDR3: TGTGCCACCAGCAGAGAAAGGGGATACGAGCAGTACTTC.

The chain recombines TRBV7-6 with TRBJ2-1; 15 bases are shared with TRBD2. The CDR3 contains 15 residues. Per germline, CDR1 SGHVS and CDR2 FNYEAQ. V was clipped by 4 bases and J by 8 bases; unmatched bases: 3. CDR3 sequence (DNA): TGTGCCAGCAGCTCGGGACTAGCGGGAGGTGATGAGCAGTTCTTC. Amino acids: CASSSGLAGGDEQFF.

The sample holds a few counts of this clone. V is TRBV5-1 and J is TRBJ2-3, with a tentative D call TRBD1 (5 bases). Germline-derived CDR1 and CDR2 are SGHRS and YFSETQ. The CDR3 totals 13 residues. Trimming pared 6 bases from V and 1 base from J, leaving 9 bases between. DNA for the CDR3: TGCGCCAGCACGGCCAGGGGCACAGATACGCAGTATTTT. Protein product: CASTARGTDTQYF.